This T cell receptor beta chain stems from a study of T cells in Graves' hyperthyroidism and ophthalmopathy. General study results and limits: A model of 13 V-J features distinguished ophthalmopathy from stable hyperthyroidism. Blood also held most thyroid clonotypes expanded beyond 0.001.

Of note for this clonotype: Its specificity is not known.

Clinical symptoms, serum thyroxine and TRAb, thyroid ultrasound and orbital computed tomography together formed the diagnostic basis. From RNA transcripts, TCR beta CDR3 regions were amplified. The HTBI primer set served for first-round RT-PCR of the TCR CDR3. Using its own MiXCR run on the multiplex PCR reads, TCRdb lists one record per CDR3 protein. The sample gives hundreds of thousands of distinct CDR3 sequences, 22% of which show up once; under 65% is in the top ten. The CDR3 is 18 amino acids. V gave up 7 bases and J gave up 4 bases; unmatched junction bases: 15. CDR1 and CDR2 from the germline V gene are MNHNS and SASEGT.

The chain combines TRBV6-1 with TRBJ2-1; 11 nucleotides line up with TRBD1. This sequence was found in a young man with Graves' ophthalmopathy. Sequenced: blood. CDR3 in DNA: TGTGCCAGCACTCGCTTCGGACAGGGGGCGTCAGAGTACAATGAGCAGTTCTTC. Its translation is CASTRFGQGASEYNEQFF.